Below, 18 T cell receptor beta chains from the same sample are listed, as sequenced in a study of blood T cell repertoires in COVID-19. Clones were sequenced by immunoSEQ multiplex PCR, and TCRdb holds only the in-frame ones, with some missing. Here the sample spans approximately 200,000 clones, 90% being singletons. Sequencing was done on a sample of PBMCs or T cells enriched from blood (not recorded which). These receptors were collected from a man aged 30 to 45 who had recovered from COVID-19.

CDR3 protein: CASRGQANQPQHF. In DNA form, the CDR3 reads TGTGCCAGCAGAGGACAGGCGAATCAGCCCCAGCATTTT. The chain has TRBV2 and TRBJ1-5; 7 nucleotides align to TRBD1. J was trimmed by 4 bases and V by 6 bases; bases with no gene match: 3. Per germline, CDR1 SNHLY and CDR2 FYNNEI. The CDR3 consists of 13 residues.

This chain connects TRBV5-1 to TRBJ1-2; 7 bases line up with TRBD1. The CDR3 spans 16 residues. Germline V gene data show CDR1 as SGHRS and CDR2 as YFSETQ. Germline trimming cut 4 bases from V and 0 bases from J; bases unmatched to any gene: 9. CDR3 in amino acids: CASSLLQGPANYGYTF. CDR3 coding DNA: TGCGCCAGCAGCCTTTTACAGGGGCCCGCTAACTATGGCTACACCTTC. The variable domain in full, completed from reference TRBV5-1 and TRBJ1-2, reads KAGVTQTPRYLIKTRGQQVTLSCSPISGHRSVSWYQQTPGQGLQFLFEYFSETQRNKGNFPGRFSGRQFSNSRSEMNVSTLELGDSALYLCASSLLQGPANYGYTFGSGTRLTVV.

This chain joins TRBV4-1 and TRBJ2-5; 8 nucleotides align to TRBD2. Trimming cost V 4 bases and J 4 bases; bases outside gene matches: 11. Germline loops: CDR1 MGHRA, CDR2 YSYEKL. The CDR3 contains 16 residues. In DNA, the CDR3 is TGCGCCAGCAGCCCCCTCAGGCGGGGGGAAGGAGAGACCCAGTACTTC. The encoded protein is CASSPLRRGEGETQYF.

This chain connects TRBV27 to TRBJ1-5; 10 bases match TRBD1. This CDR3 region has 15 residues. The germline V gene has CDR1 MNHEY and CDR2 SMNVEV (reference sequence). Trimming at V came to 6 bases and at J to 5 bases, leaving 7 bases not matched to a gene. The CDR3 DNA reads as TGTGCCAGCAGGGAGGGGACAGGGGACTATCAGCCCCAGCATTTT. This gives the protein CASREGTGDYQPQHF.

The rearrangement joins TRBV30 to TRBJ1-1; no reliable D call. The CDR3 runs to 14 residues. From germline, CDR1 is GTSNPN and CDR2 SVGIG (reference sequence). Trimming removed 0 bases at V and 1 base at J, with 9 bases between. This CDR3 reads CAWSVEQRNTEAFF. The CDR3 nucleotides are TGTGCCTGGAGTGTAGAACAGAGGAACACTGAAGCTTTCTTT.

V usage is TRBV5-1 and J usage is TRBJ2-7; D remains unclear. This CDR3 region has 13 residues. Trimming removed 3 bases from V and 7 bases from J, with 14 bases in between. The germline CDR1 and CDR2 sequences are SGHRS and YFSETQ. The DNA for the CDR3 is TGCGCCAGCAGCTGGAAACCTAGTGAGGAGCAGTACTTC. It codes for CASSWKPSEEQYF.

This sequence joins TRBV7-9 and TRBJ2-3, with D uncertain. The V end lost 5 bases, the J end lost 3 bases, and 9 bases lay between the germline ends. The CDR3 spans 13 residues. Germline CDR1 reads SEHNR; CDR2 reads FQNEAQ (reference sequence). CDR3 nucleotide sequence: TGTGCCAGCAGCCCTCTCCTAACAGATACGCAGTATTTT. This gives the protein CASSPLLTDTQYF.

In this sample, this clone turned up once. V gene TRBV6-5 combines with J gene TRBJ2-1, with TRBD2 as a possible D gene (5 bases). There are 16 residues in the CDR3. Germline V gene sequence: CDR1 MNHEY, CDR2 SVGAGI. V lost 0 bases to trimming and J lost 0 bases, with 9 bases between them. CDR3 protein: CASSYSQRSSYNEQFF. Written as DNA, the CDR3 is TGTGCCAGCAGTTACTCGCAGCGGAGCTCCTACAATGAGCAGTTCTTC.

This chain connects TRBV12-3 or TRBV12-4 to TRBJ1-2; D is uncertain. Trimming removed 5 bases from V and 3 bases from J, with 10 bases in between. The CDR3 is 13 residues long. CDR3 sequence: CASSGPVYYGYTF. The CDR3 DNA reads TGTGCCAGCAGTGGTCCAGTGTACTATGGCTACACCTTC.

V is TRBV6-5 and J is TRBJ2-1; D is possibly TRBD2 (6 bases). CDR3 length equals 14 residues. CDR1 MNHEY and CDR2 SVGAGI come from the germline V gene. V was trimmed by 6 bases and J by 7 bases, leaving 16 bases between them. DNA for the CDR3: TGTGCCAGCAGCCGACTAGTTAGTCAGAATGAGCAGTTCTTC. Protein: CASSRLVSQNEQFF.

This chain connects TRBV3-1 (or the pseudogene TRBV3-2) to TRBJ2-1; 10 nucleotides align to TRBD1. This CDR3 is 16 amino acids long. CDR1 LGHDT and CDR2 YNNKEL come from the germline V gene (reference sequence). Trimming took 4 bases from V and 2 from J; bases not matched to a gene: 5. The CDR3 protein is CASSPRDRGPYNEQFF. The CDR3 bases are TGTGCCAGCAGCCCGAGGGACAGGGGTCCCTACAATGAGCAGTTCTTC.

The V call is TRBV7-2, the J call TRBJ2-7; TRBD2 matches at 8 bases. Germline-derived CDR1 and CDR2 are SGHTA and FQGNSA. CDR3 length: 16 amino acids. The V gene end was trimmed by 5 bases and the J gene end by 3 bases; junction bases not matched to a gene: 12. CDR3 sequence (DNA): TGTGCCAGCAGCCCTGCCGGGGGGGGGAACGTCTACGAGCAGTACTTC. Amino acid sequence: CASSPAGGGNVYEQYF.

The rearrangement joins TRBV18 to TRBJ1-4; D is unclear. The germline gives CDR1 KGHSH, CDR2 LQKENI. The germline V and J ends were trimmed by 3 bases and 2 bases, with 16 bases remaining between them. The CDR3 totals 17 residues. CDR3 amino acids: CASSPTRRSVTNEKLFF. DNA for the CDR3: TGTGCCAGCTCACCTACAAGGAGGAGTGTCACTAATGAAAAACTGTTTTTT.

The chain couples TRBV27 to TRBJ2-3, with D tentatively TRBD2 (6 bases). The CDR3 is made up of 14 amino acids. Germline V lookup: CDR1 MNHEY, CDR2 SMNVEV (reference sequence). Trimming pared 5 bases from V and 8 bases from J, leaving 17 bases between. CDR3 loop: CASSVVPGLSTQYF. The CDR3 nucleotides read TGTGCCAGCAGTGTCGTCCCGGGACTCTCTACGCAGTATTTT.

The chain couples TRBV7-6 to TRBJ2-2; maybe TRBD2 (6 bases). Germline V gene sequence: CDR1 SGHVS, CDR2 FNYEAQ. V dropped 3 bases and J dropped 5 bases, with 16 bases sitting between them. This CDR3 contains 16 residues. The CDR3 DNA is TGTGCCAGCAGCTTCCGGGACTCCGGCTTAACCGGGGAGCTGTTTTTT. Amino acids: CASSFRDSGLTGELFF.

V and J are TRBV7-8 and TRBJ2-1; TRBD1 agrees at 8 bases. This CDR3 region has 16 residues. The germline V gene encodes CDR1 SGHVS and CDR2 FQNEAQ. Unmatched junction bases numbered 6, after V lost 2 bases and J lost 3 bases. The CDR3 DNA sequence: TGTGCCAGCAGCTTATATCAGGGGGCGGTCTACAATGAGCAGTTCTTC. Encoded protein: CASSLYQGAVYNEQFF.

The rearrangement uses TRBV4-3 and TRBJ1-5; D is undetermined. CDR1 LGHNA and CDR2 YSLEER come from the germline V gene. The V gene lost 4 bases and the J gene lost 6 bases, with 10 bases spanning the gap. The CDR3 loop spans 13 amino acids. The CDR3 nucleotides are TGCGCCAGCAGCCCCAACGCAGGTCAGCCCCAGCATTTT. This sequence encodes CASSPNAGQPQHF.

The chain has TRBV4-1 and TRBJ2-5; TRBD1 is a possible D gene (6 bases). V was pared by 2 bases and J by 3 bases, with 19 bases between. CDR1 is MGHRA and CDR2 is YSYEKL in the germline V gene. The CDR3 is made up of 17 amino acids. The CDR3 coding sequence is TGCGCCAGCAGCCAAAGCAGGGGCCGGCGGGTGGAAGAGACCCAGTACTTC. Its translation is CASSQSRGRRVEETQYF.